The 4 T cell receptor beta chains below all came from one sample that was sequenced in a study of Ad26.COV2.S vaccination and SARS-CoV-2 variants. Assay: immunoSEQ multiplex PCR; the TCRdb copy retains only in-frame clones and omits some. The sample comprises about 330,000 clones, roughly 90% of which are singletons, and roughly 6% rests with the top ten. This sample's treatment: over 15 received Ad26.COV2.S at low or high dose, single or two shots; five or six received placebo; per-sample allocation not given. On day 63 after the first injection, vaccine and placebo recipients gave samples. The sample here was peripheral blood, taken in a trial of Ad26.COV2.S vaccine versus placebo. The receptors shown here come from a person between 18 and 65 years old who received the Ad26.COV2.S COVID-19 vaccine or a placebo.

The chain employs TRBV7-9 and TRBJ1-1; a possible D gene is TRBD1 (5 bases). The CDR3 covers 11 residues. Germline CDR1 is SEHNR and CDR2 is FQNEAQ (reference sequence). V lost 4 bases and J lost 7, with 7 bases in between. The DNA for the CDR3 is TGTGCCAGCAGCTACGGGGGTGAAGCTTTCTTT. Amino acids: CASSYGGEAFF.

The chain couples TRBV19 to TRBJ1-1, with unresolved D. V was trimmed by 3 bases and J by 6 bases, leaving 11 bases between them. Germline V gives CDR1 LNHDA, CDR2 SQIVND (reference sequence). This CDR3 comprises 13 residues. DNA for the CDR3: TGTGCCAGTAGTATCGGGATTACCTCTGAAGCTTTCTTT. Translating it yields CASSIGITSEAFF.

J is TRBJ2-2 and V is TRBV9; TRBD1 matches at 7 bases. This CDR3 is 15 amino acids long. Germline CDR1 is SGDLS and CDR2 is YYNGEE. The junction had 12 bases not matched to a gene; V was cut back by 4 bases and J by 9 bases. The CDR3 protein is CASSNRDSRAWELFF. CDR3 nucleotides: TGTGCCAGCAGCAACCGGGACAGCCGCGCCTGGGAGCTGTTTTTT.

This clone was recorded only once. The genes are TRBV9 and TRBJ2-3; 7 nucleotides match TRBD1. This CDR3 comprises 16 residues. Trimming took 0 bases from V and 1 from J; bases not matched to a gene: 5. CDR1 is SGDLS, CDR2 YYNGEE, per germline. Written as DNA, the CDR3 is TGTGCCAGCAGCGTAGGAGGGGGCGCGGGCACAGATACGCAGTATTTT. Translation gives CASSVGGGAGTDTQYF.